This record covers a single T cell receptor (beta chain). Its antigen remains unidentified. No clone much larger than this one lies a single base away; base qualities are absent. This sample was included in a study of blood T cell repertoires in COVID-19 (dated by TCRdb to 2020 to 2021). Regarding the study in general: Samples from collaborators originated in the United States, Italy and Spain and spanned both the acute and convalescent phases of COVID-19. The material from the prospective study consisted of cDNA or gDNA derived from T cells, B-cell-depleted T cells, or PBMCs. Subjects who had been exposed to COVID-19, were actively infected with it, or had recovered from it provided the deeply sampled blood TCRbeta repertoires that made up the dataset. A freely available public database, intended as a resource for researchers studying the immune response to SARS-CoV-2, is where the repertoires were released. Samples came from the ongoing ImmuneRACE study (first 160 participants) plus 1,254 subjects from 6 global collaborators. Sample metadata almost always included a de-identified subject ID, COVID-19 status, age in years and sex. Where available, HLA class I and class II types were taken from metadata supplied by the sample provider and were not determined by assay-based typing. What the authors observed across the whole study: The quantity of clinical and demographic metadata differed by source and by participant and was supplied without curation.

The immunoSEQ Assay, a bias-controlled multiplex PCR, was used to amplify TCRbeta CDR3 regions from genomic DNA. As for the authors' bioinformatics: Nucleated cell counts per sample were estimated from amplification of reference gene primers within the assay. Sequence reads were collapsed and filtered to measure the absolute abundance of every unique TCRbeta CDR3 rearrangement. For each sample, productive Simpson clonality was calculated as the square root of Simpson's diversity index over productive rearrangements. Drawn from immuneACCESS, this table holds only the in-frame rearrangements with V and J called that TCRdb kept. Clones are partly lost; checked studies trace under half to an unresolved V gene and leave the rest unexplained. V and J calls and clone size are copied from that table; D and trimming were computed from the DNA. The sample table holds fewer than 150,000 clones, of which about four fifths were seen once. The top ten clonotypes cover over 7.5% of the sample.

Collaborating institutions collected whole blood in K2EDTA tubes following their own protocols. Collaborator samples were shipped for TCRbeta analysis as frozen whole blood, isolated PBMCs, or DNA extracted from either sample type. The V and J ends are trimmed by 5 bases and 8 bases, leaving 15 bases between them. The CDR3 measures 14 amino acids from cysteine to phenylalanine. Here the CDR3 DNA is all that survives: 42 bases in frame from base 1. CDR1 and CDR2 (SGHTA, FQGTGA) derive from the germline V gene. The chain employs TRBV7-3 and TRBJ2-2; confidence is insufficient to name the D gene. Sequences were obtained from peripheral blood. The origin of this receptor is a woman aged 40 to 55 with acute or convalescent COVID-19. For the CDR3, the sequence is CASSPSGNSGELFF. The nucleotide sequence reads TGTGCCAGCAGCCCCAGTGGCAACAGTGGGGAGCTGTTTTTT.